Reported below is one TCR beta chain. What it recognizes is unknown. These data originate in a study of OX40 agonist ivuxolimab in advanced cancers. Study-level results: Partial responders treated at 0.1-3.0 mg/kg exhibited clonal expansion among the lowest measured.

Repertoires were generated with immunoSEQ multiplex PCR, while TCRdb's copy carries only in-frame clones and drops some. The repertoire holds roughly 76,000 clones, with roughly 81% as singletons. This CDR3 has 16 amino acids. Germline trimming cut 5 bases from V and 0 bases from J; bases unmatched to any gene: 4. The germline V gene has CDR1 SGHTA and CDR2 FQGNSA. J is TRBJ1-6 and V is TRBV7-2; 7 bases are a match to TRBD1. The TCR comes from an adult with an advanced solid tumor such as melanoma, head and neck, liver or kidney cancer. The specimen was CD4+ or CD8+ T cells sorted from blood, collected in a trial of the OX40 agonist ivuxolimab. CDR3 DNA: TGTGCCAGCAGCAAGGACAGGACCTCCTATAATTCACCCCTCCACTTT. Translating it yields CASSKDRTSYNSPLHF.